The subject of this entry is one T cell receptor beta chain. The data stem from a study of cytomegalovirus exposure and HLA in healthy donors. PCR amplification relied on 60 Vbeta primers (plus 13 Jbeta primers). The protocol was immunoSEQ multiplex PCR, while the TCRdb copy is restricted to in-frame clones and leaves out a portion. The sample table includes about 32,000 clones. This CDR3 is built from 14 residues. The germline V and J ends were trimmed by 6 bases and 9 bases, with 18 bases remaining between them. Germline-derived CDR1 and CDR2 are MDHEN and SYDVKM. Sequencing input: PBMCs. The V and J genes are TRBV28 and TRBJ1-5; D is perhaps TRBD1 (5 bases). This sequence originates from a female donor in good health and CMV-seronegative. The CDR3 spells CASRQLEQGRPQHF. The CDR3 coding sequence is TGTGCCAGCAGGCAATTAGAGCAGGGCCGGCCCCAGCATTTT.